This T cell receptor (beta chain) was profiled in a study of blood T cell repertoires in COVID-19. In the study overall: From the United States, Italy and Spain came samples of acute and convalescent COVID-19.

CDR3 length equals 12 residues. V was shortened by 4 bases and J by 5 bases, with 6 bases between the two germline ends. The authors' processing: Scientists estimated how many nucleated cells there were by amplifying reference gene primers. Clones were read by immunoSEQ multiplex PCR, and TCRdb kept only the in-frame ones, dropping some. D and trimming were read from the DNA, whereas the V and J calls and clone size are those reported in that table. The sample includes 110,000 to 150,000 clones, 65% to 80% seen only once; the top ten take around 12%. The V gene is TRBV12-3 or TRBV12-4, the J gene TRBJ1-5; D gene unclear. The sequencing sample was made of peripheral blood. The TCR originated in an elderly man with acute or convalescent COVID-19. CDR3 DNA sequence: TGTGCCAGCAGTTCCCGTTATCAGCCCCAGCATTTT. Translating gives CASSSRYQPQHF.